This T cell receptor (beta chain) appears in the sequencing data of a study of T-cell reconstitution after alpha-beta-depleted transplantation in children. Preparation of the TCRbeta library involved a method that used unique molecular identifiers. TCRdb re-called the PCR reads with MiXCR, one entry per CDR3 protein. The table includes about 200,000 distinct CDR3 sequences, 5.5% to 7% detected once. This clonotype was found many times. The antigen is not known. Whole-study results and caveats: T cells produced anew were the main source of T-cell counts and diversity one year after transplant.

Sequences were derived from PBMCs, sampled before TCRalphabeta/CD19-depleted stem cell transplant. This clonotype was obtained from a girl under three years old with combined immunodeficiency, due to receive a stem cell transplant.

CDR3: CSARDGGVGIYEQYF. CDR3 nucleotide sequence: TGCAGTGCTAGAGATGGGGGGGTGGGGATCTACGAGCAGTACTTC. V gene TRBV20-1 combines with J gene TRBJ2-7; TRBD2 matches at 7 bases. Losses at the gene ends were 0 bases for V and 3 bases for J; bases not matched to a gene: 8. Germline V gene lookup returns CDR1 DFQATT and CDR2 SNEGSKA (reference sequence). CDR3 size: 15 residues.